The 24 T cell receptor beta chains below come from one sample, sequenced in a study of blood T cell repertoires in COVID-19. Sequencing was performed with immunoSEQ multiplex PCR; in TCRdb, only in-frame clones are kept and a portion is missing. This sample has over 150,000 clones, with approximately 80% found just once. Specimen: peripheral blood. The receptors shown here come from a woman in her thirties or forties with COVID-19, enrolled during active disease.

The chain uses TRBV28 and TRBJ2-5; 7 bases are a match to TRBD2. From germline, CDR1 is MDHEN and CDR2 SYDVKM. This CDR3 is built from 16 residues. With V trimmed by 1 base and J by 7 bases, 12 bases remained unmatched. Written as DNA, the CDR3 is TGTGCCAGCAGTTTATCTGGGGTCATAGCGGGCGGGACCCAGTACTTC. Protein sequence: CASSLSGVIAGGTQYF. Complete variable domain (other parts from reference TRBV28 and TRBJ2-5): DVKVTQSSRYLVKRTGEKVFLECVQDMDHENMFWYRQDPGLGLRLIYFSYDVKMKEKGDIPEGYSVSREKKERFSLILESASTNQTSMYLCASSLSGVIAGGTQYFGPGTRLLVL.

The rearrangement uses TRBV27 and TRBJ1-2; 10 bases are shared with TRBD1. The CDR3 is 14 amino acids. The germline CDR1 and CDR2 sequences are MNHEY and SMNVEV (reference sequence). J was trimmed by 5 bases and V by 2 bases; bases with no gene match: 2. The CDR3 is CASSLKGQGYGYTF. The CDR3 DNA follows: TGTGCCAGCAGTTTAAAGGGACAGGGGTATGGCTACACCTTC.

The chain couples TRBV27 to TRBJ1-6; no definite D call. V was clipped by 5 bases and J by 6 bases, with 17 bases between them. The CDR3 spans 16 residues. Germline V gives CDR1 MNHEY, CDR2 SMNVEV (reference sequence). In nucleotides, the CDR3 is TGTGCCAGCAGTCCGCCCGGACTTTTTGGTAATTCACCCCTCCACTTT. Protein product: CASSPPGLFGNSPLHF.

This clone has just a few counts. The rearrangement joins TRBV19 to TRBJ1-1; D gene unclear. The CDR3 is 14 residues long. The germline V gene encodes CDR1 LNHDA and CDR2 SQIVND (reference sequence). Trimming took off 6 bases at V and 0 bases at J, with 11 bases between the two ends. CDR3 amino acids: CASSPLDMNTEAFF. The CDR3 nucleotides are TGTGCCAGTAGCCCACTCGACATGAACACTGAAGCTTTCTTT.

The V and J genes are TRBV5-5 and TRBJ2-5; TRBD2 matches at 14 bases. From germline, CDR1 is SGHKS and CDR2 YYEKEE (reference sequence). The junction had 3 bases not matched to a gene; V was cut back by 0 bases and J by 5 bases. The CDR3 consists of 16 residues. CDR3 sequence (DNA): TGTGCCAGCAGCTTGGGGGGACTAGCGGGAGTTGAGACCCAGTACTTC. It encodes CASSLGGLAGVETQYF.

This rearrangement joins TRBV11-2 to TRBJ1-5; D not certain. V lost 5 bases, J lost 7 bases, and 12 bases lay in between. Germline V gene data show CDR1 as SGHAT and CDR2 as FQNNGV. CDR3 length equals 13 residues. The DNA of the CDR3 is TGTGCCAGCAGCATGATCGACAAACAGCCCCAGCATTTT. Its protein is CASSMIDKQPQHF.

CDR3 residues: CASSPGQVSGNTIYF. CDR3 nucleotides: TGTGCCAGCAGTCCTGGACAGGTCTCTGGAAACACCATATATTTT. V is TRBV2 and J is TRBJ1-3, with 7 positions matching TRBD1. The CDR3 is 15 residues long. V lost 5 bases to trimming and J lost 0 bases; unmatched junction nucleotides: 4. Germline V gene data show CDR1 as SNHLY and CDR2 as FYNNEI.

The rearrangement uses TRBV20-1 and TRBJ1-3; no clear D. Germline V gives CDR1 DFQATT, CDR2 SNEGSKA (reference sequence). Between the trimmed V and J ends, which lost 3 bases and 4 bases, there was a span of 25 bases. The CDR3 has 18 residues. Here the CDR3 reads CSASFRSRSGLAGNTIYF. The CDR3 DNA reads TGCAGTGCTAGTTTCCGCTCCCGGAGCGGATTAGCGGGAAACACCATATATTTT.

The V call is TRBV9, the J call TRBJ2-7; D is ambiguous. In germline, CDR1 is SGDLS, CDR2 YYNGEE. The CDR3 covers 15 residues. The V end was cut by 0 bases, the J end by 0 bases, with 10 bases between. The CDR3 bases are TGTGCCAGCAGCGTAGCTTGGGCCCGCTCCTACGAGCAGTACTTC. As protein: CASSVAWARSYEQYF.

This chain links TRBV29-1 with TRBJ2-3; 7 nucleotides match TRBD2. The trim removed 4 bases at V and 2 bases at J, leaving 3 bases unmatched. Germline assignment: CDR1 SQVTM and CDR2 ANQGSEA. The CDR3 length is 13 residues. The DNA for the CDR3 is TGCAGCGTTGCGGAGCGGGACACAGATACGCAGTATTTT. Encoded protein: CSVAERDTDTQYF.

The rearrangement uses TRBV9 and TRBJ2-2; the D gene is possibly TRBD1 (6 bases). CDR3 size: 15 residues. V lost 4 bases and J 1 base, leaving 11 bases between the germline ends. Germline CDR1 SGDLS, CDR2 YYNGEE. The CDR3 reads CASSPRQVNTGELFF. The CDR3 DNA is TGTGCCAGCAGCCCCAGACAGGTGAACACCGGGGAGCTGTTTTTT.

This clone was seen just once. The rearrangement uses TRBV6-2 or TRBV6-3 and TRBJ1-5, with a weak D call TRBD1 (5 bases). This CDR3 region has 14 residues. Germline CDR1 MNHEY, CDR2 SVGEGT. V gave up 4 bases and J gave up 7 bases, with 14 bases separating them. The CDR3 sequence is CASSSGGVSQPQHF. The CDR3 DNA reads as TGTGCCAGCAGTTCGGGAGGGGTTAGCCAGCCCCAGCATTTT.

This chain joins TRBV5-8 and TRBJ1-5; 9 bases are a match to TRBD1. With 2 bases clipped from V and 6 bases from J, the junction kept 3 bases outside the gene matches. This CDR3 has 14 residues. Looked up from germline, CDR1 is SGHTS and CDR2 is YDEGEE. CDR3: CASSFGTGRQPQHF. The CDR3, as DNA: TGTGCCAGCAGCTTCGGGACAGGGCGTCAGCCCCAGCATTTT.

CDR3 region: CASRTDRGAEAFF. CDR3 nucleotide sequence: TGTGCCAGCAGAACGGACAGGGGGGCTGAAGCTTTCTTT. The chain has TRBV6-5 and TRBJ1-1; 10 bases are a match to TRBD1. This CDR3 is 13 amino acids long. Germline assignment: CDR1 MNHEY and CDR2 SVGAGI. The V segment lost 6 bases and the J segment 6 bases; nucleotides outside the gene matches: 4.

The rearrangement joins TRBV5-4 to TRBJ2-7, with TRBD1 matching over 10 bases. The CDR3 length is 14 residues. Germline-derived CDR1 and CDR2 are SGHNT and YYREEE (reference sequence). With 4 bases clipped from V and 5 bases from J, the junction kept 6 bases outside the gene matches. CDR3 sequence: CASSAGQGRNEQYF. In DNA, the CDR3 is TGTGCCAGCAGCGCGGGACAGGGGCGCAACGAGCAGTACTTC. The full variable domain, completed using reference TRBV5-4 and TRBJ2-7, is ETGVTQSPTHLIKTRGQQVTLRCSSQSGHNTVSWYQQALGQGPQFIFQYYREEENGRGNFPPRFSGLQFPNYSSELNVNALELDDSALYLCASSAGQGRNEQYFGPGTRLTVT.

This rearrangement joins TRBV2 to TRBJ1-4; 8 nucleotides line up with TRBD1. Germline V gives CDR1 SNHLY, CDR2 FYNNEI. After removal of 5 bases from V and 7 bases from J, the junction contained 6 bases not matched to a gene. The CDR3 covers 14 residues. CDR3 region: CASSFQGAGEKLFF. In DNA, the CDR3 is TGTGCCAGCAGTTTCCAGGGGGCGGGTGAAAAACTGTTTTTT. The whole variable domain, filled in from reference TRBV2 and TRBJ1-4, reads EPEVTQTPSHQVTQMGQEVILRCVPISNHLYFYWYRQILGQKVEFLVSFYNNEISEKSEIFDDQFSVERPDGSNFTLKIRSTKLEDSAMYFCASSFQGAGEKLFFGSGTQLSVL.

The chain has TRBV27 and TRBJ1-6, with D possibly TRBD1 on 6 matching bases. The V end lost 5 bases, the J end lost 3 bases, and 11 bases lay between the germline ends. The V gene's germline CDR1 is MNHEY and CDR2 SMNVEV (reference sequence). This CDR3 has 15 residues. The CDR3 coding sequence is TGTGCCAGCAGTGAACGACAGGACTATAATTCACCCCTCCACTTT. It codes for CASSERQDYNSPLHF.

CDR3 region: CASSQAGTGVYGYTF. CDR3 sequence (DNA): TGCGCCAGCAGCCAAGCGGGGACAGGGGTCTATGGCTACACCTTC. The chain links TRBV4-1 to TRBJ1-2; the match to TRBD1 covers 10 bases. Germline CDR1 and CDR2: MGHRA and YSYEKL. V was pared by 1 base and J by 4 bases, with 3 bases of the junction left unmatched. This CDR3 has 15 residues.

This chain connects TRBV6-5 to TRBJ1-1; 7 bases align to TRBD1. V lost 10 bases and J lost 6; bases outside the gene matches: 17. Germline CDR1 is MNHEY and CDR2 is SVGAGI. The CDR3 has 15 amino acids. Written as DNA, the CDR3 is TGTGCCATTAAACAGGGGCCTGCTCTGGGGGCTGAAGCTTTCTTT. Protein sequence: CAIKQGPALGAEAFF.

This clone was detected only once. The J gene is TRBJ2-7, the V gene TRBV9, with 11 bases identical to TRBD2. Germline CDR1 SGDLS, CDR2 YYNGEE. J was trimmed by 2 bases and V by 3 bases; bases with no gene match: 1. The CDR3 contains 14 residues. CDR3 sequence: CASSETSGAYEQYF. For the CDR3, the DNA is TGTGCCAGCAGCGAGACTAGCGGGGCCTACGAGCAGTACTTC.

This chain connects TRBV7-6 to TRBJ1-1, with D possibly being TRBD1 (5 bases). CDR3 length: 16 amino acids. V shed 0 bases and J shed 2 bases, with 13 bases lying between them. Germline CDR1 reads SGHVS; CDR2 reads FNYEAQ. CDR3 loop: CASSLAERGLNTEAFF. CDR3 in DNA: TGTGCCAGCAGCTTAGCGGAAAGGGGCCTTAACACTGAAGCTTTCTTT.

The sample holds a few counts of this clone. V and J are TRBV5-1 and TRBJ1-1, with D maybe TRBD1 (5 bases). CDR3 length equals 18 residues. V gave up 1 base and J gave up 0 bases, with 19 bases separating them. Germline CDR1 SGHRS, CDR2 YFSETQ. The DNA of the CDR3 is TGCGCCAGCAGCTTGAGAGTTCCGGGGGTATCTATGAACACTGAAGCTTTCTTT. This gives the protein CASSLRVPGVSMNTEAFF.

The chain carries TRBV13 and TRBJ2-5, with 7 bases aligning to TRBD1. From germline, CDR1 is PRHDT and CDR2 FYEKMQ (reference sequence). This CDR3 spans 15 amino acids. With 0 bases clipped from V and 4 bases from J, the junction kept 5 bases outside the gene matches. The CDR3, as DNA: TGTGCCAGCAGCTTAGGGACAGGGTTAGGAGAGACCCAGTACTTC. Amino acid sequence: CASSLGTGLGETQYF. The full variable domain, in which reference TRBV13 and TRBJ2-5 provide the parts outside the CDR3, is AAGVIQSPRHLIKEKRETATLKCYPIPRHDTVYWYQQGPGQDPQFLISFYEKMQSDKGSIPDRFSAQQFSDYHSELNMSSLELGDSALYFCASSLGTGLGETQYFGPGTRLLVL.

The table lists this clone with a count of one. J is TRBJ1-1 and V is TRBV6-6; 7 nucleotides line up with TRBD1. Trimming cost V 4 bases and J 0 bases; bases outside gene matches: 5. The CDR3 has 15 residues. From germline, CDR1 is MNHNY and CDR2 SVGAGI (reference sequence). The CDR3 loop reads CASSSLQGLNTEAFF. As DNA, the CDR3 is TGTGCCAGCAGTTCTCTACAGGGGCTGAACACTGAAGCTTTCTTT.